A single TCR beta chain is shown here with its context. The CDR3 sequence is 15 residues long. Per germline, CDR1 MNHEY and CDR2 SVGEGT. The ends lost 5 bases at V and 6 bases at J; junction bases unmatched: 9. These data originate in a study of blood T cell repertoires in COVID-19. As for the study in general: PBMCs, B-cell-depleted T cells, or T cells provided the cDNA or gDNA that made up the material.

This table comes from immunoSEQ multiplex PCR, and its TCRdb copy is limited to in-frame clones, with some not included. The repertoire holds 250,000 or so clones, with about 87% as singletons. This receptor was identified in a woman in her twenties or thirties with COVID-19, enrolled during active disease. The material sequenced was peripheral blood. The chain uses TRBV6-2 or TRBV6-3 and TRBJ1-1; the match to TRBD1 covers 10 bases. The CDR3 coding sequence is TGTGCCAGCAGTCCCCAGGGACAGGGGAGGGCTGAAGCTTTCTTT. Translated, it gives CASSPQGQGRAEAFF.